This T cell receptor (beta chain) was identified during a study of blood T cell repertoires in COVID-19. Looking at the study overall: The study drew acute and convalescent COVID-19 samples from the United States, Italy and Spain.

CDR1 is MNHEY, CDR2 SVGEGT, per germline. The CDR3 contains 15 residues. The germline V and J ends were trimmed by 2 bases and 1 base, with 9 bases remaining between them. Per the authors' pipeline: Reference gene primers were amplified, and this amplification served to estimate nucleated cell counts. Sequencing used immunoSEQ multiplex PCR; TCRdb keeps in-frame clones, though not all of them. V and J calls and clone size come straight from that table; D and trimming were deduced from the DNA. The sample holds hundreds of thousands of clones; just over 85% are singletons and the top ten take around 1.8%. Cohort 3 donors were reported recovered after two negative PCRs, clearance, or symptom resolution.

The origin of this receptor is a man between 35 and 55 years old who had recovered from COVID-19. V usage is TRBV6-2 or TRBV6-3 and J usage is TRBJ2-1, with D hard to call. Sequencing was performed on PBMCs or T cells enriched from blood (not recorded which). In DNA, the CDR3 is TGTGCCAGCAGTTACAGAACTGGTTCCTACAATGAGCAGTTCTTC. Translating gives CASSYRTGSYNEQFF.